These 25 T cell receptor beta chains originate from one sample sequenced in a study of vaccination effects on CD4 cells after COVID-19. TCRdb's table, derived via immunoSEQ multiplex PCR, lists solely in-frame clones and lacks some. The sample includes about 28,000 clones, about 81% of them seen just once. No antigen has been identified for these receptors. Peptide-pool stimulation followed by sequencing identified expanded antigen-specific CD4+ clonotypes in the ViraFEST assay. After roughly ten days in culture, the CD4+ T cells were isolated. Vaccine recipients had no previous SARS-CoV-2 infection; their nucleocapsid antibodies were negative. Sequenced here: CD4+ T cells from PBMCs cultured with SARS-CoV-2 spike peptides, sampled before COVID-19 vaccination. The receptor set was obtained from a human donor who received a COVID-19 vaccine.

This chain connects TRBV28 to TRBJ2-6; D is possibly TRBD2 (5 bases). Germline CDR1 MDHEN, CDR2 SYDVKM. Trimming pared 6 bases from V and 0 bases from J, leaving 18 bases between. The CDR3 has 18 residues. CDR3 amino acids: CASSPPGWRFSGANVLTF. The CDR3 bases are TGTGCCAGCAGCCCGCCGGGGTGGAGGTTCTCTGGGGCCAACGTCCTGACTTTC. Supplemented by reference TRBV28 and TRBJ2-6, the full variable domain reads DVKVTQSSRYLVKRTGEKVFLECVQDMDHENMFWYRQDPGLGLRLIYFSYDVKMKEKGDIPEGYSVSREKKERFSLILESASTNQTSMYLCASSPPGWRFSGANVLTFGAGSRLTVL.

This clone has a single count. The chain is built from TRBV19 and TRBJ2-7, with TRBD2 matching over 7 bases. Germline assignment: CDR1 LNHDA and CDR2 SQIVND (reference sequence). The V segment lost 7 bases and the J segment 0 bases; nucleotides outside the gene matches: 12. This CDR3 region has 16 residues. The CDR3 DNA sequence: TGTGCCAGTAAGGAAACTGGAGCGGGGAACTCCTACGAGCAGTACTTC. Its protein product is CASKETGAGNSYEQYF. Full variable domain (remainder filled in from reference TRBV19 and TRBJ2-7): DGGITQSPKYLFRKEGQNVTLSCEQNLNHDAMYWYRQDPGQGLRLIYYSQIVNDFQKGDIAEGYSVSREKKESFPLTVTSAQKNPTAFYLCASKETGAGNSYEQYFGPGTRLTVT.

This chain joins TRBV2 and TRBJ2-5; 9 bases map to TRBD2. V lost 10 bases to trimming and J lost 7 bases; unmatched junction nucleotides: 16. Germline V gene sequence: CDR1 SNHLY, CDR2 FYNNEI. This CDR3 region has 15 residues. CDR3 sequence reads: CATSGGASGAGTQYF. As DNA, the CDR3 is TGTGCCACTTCAGGGGGGGCTAGCGGGGCTGGGACCCAGTACTTC.

V and J are TRBV6-5 and TRBJ1-2; D is undetermined. V was pared by 0 bases and J by 2 bases, with 10 bases between. The germline CDR1 and CDR2 sequences are MNHEY and SVGAGI. The CDR3 length is 15 residues. The CDR3 DNA reads TGTGCCAGCAGTTACTCGTACCGGAACAACTATGGCTACACCTTC. This encodes CASSYSYRNNYGYTF.

This sequence joins TRBV5-8 and TRBJ2-1; perhaps D is TRBD1 or TRBD2 (5 bases each). Germline CDR1 SGHTS, CDR2 YDEGEE. The V and J ends lost 5 bases and 0 bases respectively, with 12 bases between them. This CDR3 spans 15 amino acids. CDR3 loop: CASRLPGPSYNEQFF. CDR3 bases: TGTGCCAGCAGGTTACCGGGACCCTCCTACAATGAGCAGTTCTTC.

In this sample, this clone turned up a few times. The chain carries TRBV27 and TRBJ2-2; TRBD2 might be the D (7 bases). Trimming removed 3 bases from V and 4 bases from J, with 12 bases in between. The V gene's germline CDR1 is MNHEY and CDR2 SMNVEV (reference sequence). The CDR3 extends over 15 amino acids. The CDR3, as DNA: TGTGCCAGCAGTTTCGGGGGGCCAGGCACCGGGGAGCTGTTTTTT. Protein sequence: CASSFGGPGTGELFF.

The genes are TRBV29-1 and TRBJ2-3; TRBD2 agrees at 9 bases. The CDR3 runs to 13 residues. Germline CDR1 is SQVTM and CDR2 is ANQGSEA. Losses at the gene ends were 6 bases for V and 3 bases for J; bases not matched to a gene: 4. CDR3 protein: CSVAGGRTDTQYF. The CDR3 bases are TGCAGCGTAGCGGGGGGCAGAACAGATACGCAGTATTTT.

Only a few counts were recorded for this clone. The chain links TRBV6-5 to TRBJ2-5, with D perhaps TRBD1 (6 bases). The CDR3 consists of 14 residues. V lost 7 bases and J lost 7, with 19 bases in between. Germline V lookup: CDR1 MNHEY, CDR2 SVGAGI. This chain's CDR3 is CASNPDSIRGTQYF. Here the CDR3 DNA reads TGTGCCAGCAATCCGGACAGCATTAGAGGGACCCAGTACTTC.

This clone was counted a few times. The CDR3 bases are TGTGCCAGCAGCGTAGGACAGGTAAGGATTGGAGACACTGAAGCTTTCTTT. Translating it yields CASSVGQVRIGDTEAFF. This rearrangement joins TRBV9 to TRBJ1-1, with a possible D match to TRBD1 (6 bases). The V and J ends lost 0 bases and 3 bases respectively, with 18 bases between them. The CDR3 length is 17 residues. CDR1 is SGDLS, CDR2 YYNGEE, per germline. The whole variable domain, remainder taken from reference TRBV9 and TRBJ1-1, is DSGVTQTPKHLITATGQRVTLRCSPRSGDLSVYWYQQSLDQGLQFLIQYYNGEERAKGNILERFSAQQFPDLHSELNLSSLELGDSALYFCASSVGQVRIGDTEAFFGQGTRLTVV.

The rearrangement uses TRBV3-1 (or the pseudogene TRBV3-2) and TRBJ2-3; D unresolved. The CDR3 is 13 residues long. The germline V gene has CDR1 LGHDT and CDR2 YNNKEL (reference sequence). Trimming shortened V by 2 bases and J by 3 bases, and 6 bases separated the two germline ends. The CDR3 DNA is TGTGCCAGCAGCCAATCCCCAACAGATACGCAGTATTTT. Protein product: CASSQSPTDTQYF.

The CDR3 coding sequence is TGTGCCAGCAGCTACCTCAGGGGAGTCGGAGGTGGTACGCAGTATTTT. Its protein product is CASSYLRGVGGGTQYF. This sequence joins TRBV7-9 and TRBJ2-3, with D maybe TRBD1 (6 bases). The CDR3 sequence is 16 residues long. V was trimmed by 4 bases and J by 8 bases, leaving 22 bases between them. Germline-derived CDR1 and CDR2 are SEHNR and FQNEAQ (reference sequence). Supplemented by reference TRBV7-9 and TRBJ2-3, the full variable domain reads DTGVSQNPRHKITKRGQNVTFRCDPISEHNRLYWYRQTLGQGPEFLTYFQNEAQLEKSRLLSDRFSAERPKGSFSTLEIQRTEQGDSAMYLCASSYLRGVGGGTQYFGPGTRLTVL.

The gene calls are TRBV9 and TRBJ1-1; TRBD1 agrees at 7 bases. Germline V CDR1 and CDR2: SGDLS, YYNGEE. Germline trimming cut 0 bases from V and 11 bases from J; bases unmatched to any gene: 4. The length of the CDR3 is 12 residues. CDR3 bases: TGTGCCAGCAGCGTAGTGGGGACAGAGGCTTTCTTT. Amino acids: CASSVVGTEAFF.

For the CDR3, the DNA is TGTGCCAGTAGCCGGACAGCTGAAGCTTTCTTT. Protein product: CASSRTAEAFF. V and J are TRBV19 and TRBJ1-1, with D tentatively TRBD1 (6 bases). CDR3 length: 11 residues. Germline V gene data show CDR1 as LNHDA and CDR2 as SQIVND (reference sequence). Trimming stripped 6 bases from V and 6 bases from J, with 8 bases between.

The chain uses TRBV5-1 and TRBJ1-2, with a weak D call TRBD1 (5 bases). Germline-derived CDR1 and CDR2 are SGHRS and YFSETQ. With 0 bases removed from V and 2 bases from J, the gap between germline ends came to 8 bases. CDR3 size: 14 residues. This chain's CDR3 is CASSLGGANYGYTF. For the CDR3, the DNA is TGCGCCAGCAGCTTGGGAGGGGCCAACTATGGCTACACCTTC.

This clone was counted between two and nine times. The chain recombines TRBV10-3 with TRBJ2-7; 11 bases map to TRBD2. The CDR3 runs to 15 residues. J gave up 5 bases and V 5 bases, and 8 bases lay outside the gene matches. Germline V lookup: CDR1 ENHRY, CDR2 SYGVKD. The CDR3 reads CAISKGPTSGDEQYF. The CDR3, as DNA: TGTGCCATCAGTAAAGGACCGACTAGCGGGGACGAGCAGTACTTC.

The V call is TRBV7-9, the J call TRBJ2-7; 12 bases map to TRBD2. The junction had 7 bases not matched to a gene; V was cut back by 1 base and J by 0 bases. The germline CDR1 and CDR2 sequences are SEHNR and FQNEAQ (reference sequence). The CDR3 loop spans 18 amino acids. The CDR3 is CASSLVRTSGASSYEQYF. CDR3 sequence (DNA): TGTGCCAGCAGCTTAGTGCGGACTAGCGGGGCGAGCTCCTACGAGCAGTACTTC. The variable domain in full, with the rest retrieved from reference TRBV7-9 and TRBJ2-7, is DTGVSQNPRHKITKRGQNVTFRCDPISEHNRLYWYRQTLGQGPEFLTYFQNEAQLEKSRLLSDRFSAERPKGSFSTLEIQRTEQGDSAMYLCASSLVRTSGASSYEQYFGPGTRLTVT.

This clone showed up just a few times. The gene calls are TRBV7-2 and TRBJ1-2; a weak D match, TRBD1 (6 bases). V was trimmed by 5 bases and J by 4 bases, leaving 14 bases between them. This CDR3 spans 14 amino acids. The germline CDR1 and CDR2 sequences are SGHTA and FQGNSA. In DNA form, the CDR3 reads TGTGCCAGCAGCCTCCCGACAGGAAGCTATGGCTACACCTTC. As protein: CASSLPTGSYGYTF.

This sequence joins TRBV9 and TRBJ1-1; D remains ambiguous. Trimming cost V 0 bases and J 4 bases, with 10 bases left between them. This CDR3 comprises 14 residues. Per germline, CDR1 SGDLS and CDR2 YYNGEE. The CDR3 DNA is TGTGCCAGCAGCGTAGTTTATGGGGTCACTGAAGCTTTCTTT. Protein: CASSVVYGVTEAFF.

This chain joins TRBV27 and TRBJ2-1; a weak D match, TRBD2 (6 bases). The CDR3 spans 16 residues. Germline CDR1 MNHEY, CDR2 SMNVEV (reference sequence). Between the trimmed V and J ends, which lost 6 bases and 8 bases, there was a span of 23 bases. Here the CDR3 DNA reads TGTGCCAGCAGGAGTCGGGGGAGTCTTGCGTACGATGAGCAGTTCTTC. Protein product: CASRSRGSLAYDEQFF.

CDR3 in amino acids: CASSIRSGSGGNEQFF. The CDR3 DNA follows: TGTGCCAGTAGTATCCGCTCGGGCTCGGGGGGGAATGAGCAGTTCTTC. The chain links TRBV19 to TRBJ2-1, with 8 bases identical to TRBD2. Germline V gene sequence: CDR1 LNHDA, CDR2 SQIVND (reference sequence). Germline trimming cut 3 bases from V and 7 bases from J; bases unmatched to any gene: 11. The CDR3 extends over 16 amino acids.

V usage is TRBV30 and J usage is TRBJ1-5; TRBD1 matches 7 bases. CDR3 length: 16 residues. Per germline, CDR1 GTSNPN and CDR2 SVGIG (reference sequence). Losses at the gene ends were 0 bases for V and 5 bases for J; bases not matched to a gene: 10. The CDR3 nucleotides read TGTGCCTGGAGTGTACCGGCAGGGGGTGATCATCAGCCCCAGCATTTT. Amino acid sequence: CAWSVPAGGDHQPQHF.

V gene TRBV6-2 or TRBV6-3 combines with J gene TRBJ2-2; the D gene is possibly TRBD1 (5 bases). CDR1 MNHEY and CDR2 SVGEGT come from the germline V gene. Trimming pared 5 bases from V and 5 bases from J, leaving 15 bases between. The CDR3 extends over 15 amino acids. The CDR3 protein is CASSTAGAGTGELFF. In DNA, the CDR3 is TGTGCCAGCAGTACCGCCGGAGCAGGGACCGGGGAGCTGTTTTTT.

V is TRBV7-4 and J is TRBJ2-7; 15 bases match TRBD2. Germline CDR1 reads SGHVT; CDR2 reads SQSDAQ. V lost 9 bases to trimming and J lost 2 bases; unmatched junction nucleotides: 8. The CDR3 is made up of 16 amino acids. The CDR3 DNA reads TGTGCCAGGGGGGGGTGGACTAGCGGGAGGGCCTACGAGCAGTACTTC. It is translated as CARGGWTSGRAYEQYF.

The chain employs TRBV18 and TRBJ2-1; 10 nucleotides match TRBD2. V lost 0 bases to trimming and J lost 7 bases; unmatched junction nucleotides: 9. Per the germline V gene, CDR1 is KGHSH and CDR2 is LQKENI. This CDR3 has 17 residues. CDR3 sequence reads: CASSPPLSPSGSNEQFF. The CDR3 bases are TGTGCCAGCTCACCACCTCTTTCGCCTAGCGGGAGTAATGAGCAGTTCTTC.

CDR3 loop: CASSLEGNYGYTF. In DNA, the CDR3 is TGTGCCAGCAGCTTGGAAGGGAACTATGGCTACACCTTC. The V gene is TRBV5-4, the J gene TRBJ1-2; D unresolved. The ends were cut back, 0 bases at V and 2 bases at J, with 5 bases in the middle. There are 13 residues in the CDR3. Per germline, CDR1 SGHNT and CDR2 YYREEE (reference sequence).